The clone carrying this TCR beta chain was recorded a few times. Antigen: not known. The entry originates in a study of blood T cells in healthy people across ages. Study-level results: Older age coincided with a roughly linear decline in TCR beta diversity per million T cells.

For every donor, a draw yielded 7.5 to 10 milliliters of peripheral blood. Every sample had a minimum of 6.5 million PBMCs isolated. CDR3 length equals 17 residues. The junction had 8 bases not matched to a gene; V was cut back by 5 bases and J by 0 bases. PCR was performed a second time for about 7 to 11 cycles using a sample-barcoded 5' primer and a J-beta primer mix. Every cDNA was tagged by a template-switch adaptor with 12 random nucleotides. TCRdb fed the 5' RACE reads into MiXCR, producing one record per CDR3 protein. The sample has under 850,000 distinct CDR3 sequences; 35% to 40% are singletons.

The sequencing input was blood. V gene TRBV12-3 or TRBV12-4 combines with J gene TRBJ2-4; 9 bases are shared with TRBD2. The receptor was isolated from a man aged 18-30 years in good health. The CDR3 reads CASSPRGSGGAKNIQYF. The CDR3 DNA is TGTGCCAGCAGTCCCCGGGGTAGCGGGGGAGCCAAAAACATTCAGTACTTC.